Presented here are 18 T cell receptor beta chains from one specimen sequenced in a study of T cells expressing NK-cell markers. TCRdb re-called the 5' RACE reads and catalogs CDR3 proteins one per entry, DNA excluded. The data show about 260,000 distinct CDR3 sequences, and the top ten clones hold more than 3.5%. Material for sequencing was blood T cells: a sorted CD56 or NKG2C T cell subset, CD4+ or CD8+ T cells, or bulk PBMC T cells (not recorded which). Every receptor here comes from a woman between 18 and 70 years old in good health.

This chain uses TRBV5-1 with TRBJ2-2; absent DNA, TCRdb's TRBD1 call cannot be checked. From germline, CDR1 is SGHRS and CDR2 YFSETQ. This CDR3 has 15 amino acids. The CDR3 spells CASSLVTGDTGELFF.

The chain carries TRBV20-1 and TRBJ1-1. The CDR3 is 12 amino acids. CDR1 and CDR2 (germline): DFQATT, SNEGSKA (reference sequence). CDR3 protein: CSAKEGNTEAFF.

The genes are TRBV11-2 and TRBJ2-2; TCRdb reports TRBD1, a call that lacks DNA to check it against. The germline V gene encodes CDR1 SGHAT and CDR2 FQNNGV. This CDR3 spans 13 amino acids. CDR3 in amino acids: CASSPRGAGELFF.

The V gene is TRBV12-3 or TRBV12-4, the J gene TRBJ1-6. There are 15 residues in the CDR3. CDR3 sequence: CASRRKSGVNSPLHF.

CDR3: CASSQDRDSRGEPLHF. The rearrangement uses TRBV3-1 and TRBJ1-6. The CDR3 runs to 16 residues. Germline lookup yields CDR1 LGHDT and CDR2 YNNKEL (reference sequence).

The chain recombines TRBV6-5 with TRBJ1-2; no DNA is available, so the TRBD1 call from TCRdb remains unchecked. Germline assignment: CDR1 MNHEY and CDR2 SVGAGI. The CDR3 runs to 15 residues. The CDR3 reads CASSYTDSRENGYTF.

The chain joins TRBV15 to TRBJ2-5; checking the TCRdb D call of TRBD1 is not possible without DNA. This CDR3 is 15 amino acids long. The germline CDR1 and CDR2 sequences are LNHNV and YYDKDF (reference sequence). CDR3 sequence: CATSRIDRAQETQYF.

The chain is built from TRBV5-1 and TRBJ2-7. Per germline, CDR1 SGHRS and CDR2 YFSETQ. CDR3 length: 15 residues. The CDR3 reads CASSLETGASYEQYF.

The chain has TRBV7-6 and TRBJ2-2. This CDR3 comprises 15 residues. Germline assignment: CDR1 SGHVS and CDR2 FNYEAQ. The CDR3 region is CASSLALGNTGELFF.

The chain is built from TRBV20-1 and TRBJ2-2; no DNA is available, so the TRBD1 call from TCRdb remains unchecked. The CDR3 loop spans 13 amino acids. Germline assignment: CDR1 DFQATT and CDR2 SNEGSKA (reference sequence). The CDR3: CSAEPPGTGELFF.

The chain recombines TRBV27 with TRBJ1-2; with no DNA, the TCRdb D assignment of TRBD1 cannot be verified. The CDR3 length is 14 residues. CDR1 is MNHEY, CDR2 SMNVEV, per germline (reference sequence). The CDR3 region is CASKWAQGGYGYTF.

The chain employs TRBV5-4 and TRBJ2-3; TCRdb outputs TRBD2, but without DNA this stays unchecked. The CDR3 has 15 residues. Germline lookup yields CDR1 SGHNT and CDR2 YYREEE (reference sequence). The CDR3: CASSLDGRAPDTQYF. The full variable domain, in which reference TRBV5-4 and TRBJ2-3 provide the parts outside the CDR3, is ETGVTQSPTHLIKTRGQQVTLRCSSQSGHNTVSWYQQALGQGPQFIFQYYREEENGRGNFPPRFSGLQFPNYSSELNVNALELDDSALYLCASSLDGRAPDTQYFGPGTRLTVL.

The chain couples TRBV7-2 to TRBJ2-7; TCRdb proposes TRBD2, but this gene call is untestable without DNA. Germline CDR1 reads SGHTA; CDR2 reads FQGNSA. This CDR3 has 15 amino acids. This CDR3 reads CASSLARSSGSEQYF. The full variable domain, rest sourced from reference TRBV7-2 and TRBJ2-7, is GAGVSQSPSNKVTEKGKDVELRCDPISGHTALYWYRQSLGQGLEFLIYFQGNSAPDKSGLPSDRFSAERTGGSVSTLTIQRTQQEDSAVYLCASSLARSSGSEQYFGPGTRLTVT.

V usage is TRBV2 and J usage is TRBJ2-1; lacking DNA, the TRBD2 call made by TCRdb goes unchecked. From germline, CDR1 is SNHLY and CDR2 FYNNEI. The CDR3 runs to 14 residues. The chain's CDR3 is CASSALGLYNEQFF.

The J gene is TRBJ2-2, the V gene TRBV28; absent DNA, TCRdb's TRBD1 call cannot be checked. Germline values: CDR1 MDHEN, CDR2 SYDVKM. The CDR3 contains 14 residues. CDR3 sequence reads: CATSVQANTGELFF. The variable domain in full, with the rest retrieved from reference TRBV28 and TRBJ2-2, is DVKVTQSSRYLVKRTGEKVFLECVQDMDHENMFWYRQDPGLGLRLIYFSYDVKMKEKGDIPEGYSVSREKKERFSLILESASTNQTSMYLCATSVQANTGELFFGEGSRLTVL.

The chain uses TRBV7-9 and TRBJ2-6; the D call from TCRdb, TRBD1, cannot be confirmed without DNA. There are 16 residues in the CDR3. Per the germline V gene, CDR1 is SEHNR and CDR2 is FQNEAQ (reference sequence). The CDR3 spells CASSLAGASGANVLTF. The full variable domain, completed using reference TRBV7-9 and TRBJ2-6, is DTGVSQNPRHKITKRGQNVTFRCDPISEHNRLYWYRQTLGQGPEFLTYFQNEAQLEKSRLLSDRFSAERPKGSFSTLEIQRTEQGDSAMYLCASSLAGASGANVLTFGAGSRLTVL.

The rearrangement uses TRBV6-1 and TRBJ2-5; TCRdb's D call of TRBD1 is untestable without DNA. Germline CDR1 MNHNS, CDR2 SASEGT. The CDR3 has 15 amino acids. This CDR3 reads CASTQPGTAGRTQYF.

The genes are TRBV5-5 and TRBJ2-4. Per germline, CDR1 SGHKS and CDR2 YYEKEE (reference sequence). The CDR3 runs to 15 residues. The CDR3 reads CASSNNSLPKNIQYF.